This TCR beta chain was observed in a study of T-cell reconstitution after alpha-beta-depleted transplantation in children. General study results and limits: By one year post-transplant, T-cell counts and diversity largely arose from T cells that were newly produced. From surviving recipient T cells and thymic progenitors came the high day-60 TCRbeta diversity observed in some patients.

As it was prepared, the TCRbeta library received unique molecular identifiers. TCRdb passed the PCR reads through MiXCR, listing each CDR3 protein once. The profile shows around 700,000 distinct CDR3 sequences, roughly 13% of them singletons. The trim removed 2 bases at V and 5 bases at J, leaving 11 bases unmatched. CDR1 is DFQATT, CDR2 SNEGSKA, per germline (reference sequence). CDR3 size: 16 residues. About this clonotype: Its antigen is as yet unknown.

The chain employs TRBV20-1 and TRBJ2-2; TRBD2 aligns across 7 bases. The specimen was PBMCs, collected before TCRalphabeta/CD19-depleted stem cell transplant. This TCR was recovered from a girl aged 2 to 10 with congenital amegakaryocytic thrombocytopenia, due to receive a stem cell transplant. The CDR3 loop is CSARSGAGYFTGELFF. The CDR3 DNA follows: TGCAGTGCTAGAAGCGGGGCGGGCTATTTTACCGGGGAGCTGTTTTTT.